This TCR beta chain emerged from a study of CD8+CD57+ T cells in acquired aplastic anemia. About the research overall: Quantities of DNA derived from sorted CD4+ and CD8+ cells averaged approximately 3 ug. Study conclusions and caveats: Both patients and controls carried the same twenty-nine CD8+ CDR3 sequences.

CDR3 length: 14 amino acids. Trimming at V came to 5 bases and at J to 6 bases, leaving 9 bases not matched to a gene. CDR1 and CDR2 from the germline V gene are SGHAT and FQNNGV. Of note for this clonotype: Its antigen remains unknown.

Genomic DNA acted as the template from which TCR beta VDJ combination and CDR3 sequence profiling were carried out. TCRdb passed the reads through MiXCR, listing each CDR3 protein once. The sample consists of roughly 180,000 distinct CDR3 sequences, over 60% of them appearing once. The chain has TRBV11-2 and TRBJ1-2, with 7 nucleotides matching TRBD1. The sample was sorted CD4+, CD8+, or CD8+CD57+ T cells (not recorded which) from PBMCs. The receptor was isolated from a human donor with severe aplastic anemia or a healthy control (not recorded which). Here the CDR3 reads CASSLTGSFNGYTF. The CDR3 DNA follows: TGTGCCAGCAGCCTGACAGGGTCATTCAATGGCTACACCTTC.